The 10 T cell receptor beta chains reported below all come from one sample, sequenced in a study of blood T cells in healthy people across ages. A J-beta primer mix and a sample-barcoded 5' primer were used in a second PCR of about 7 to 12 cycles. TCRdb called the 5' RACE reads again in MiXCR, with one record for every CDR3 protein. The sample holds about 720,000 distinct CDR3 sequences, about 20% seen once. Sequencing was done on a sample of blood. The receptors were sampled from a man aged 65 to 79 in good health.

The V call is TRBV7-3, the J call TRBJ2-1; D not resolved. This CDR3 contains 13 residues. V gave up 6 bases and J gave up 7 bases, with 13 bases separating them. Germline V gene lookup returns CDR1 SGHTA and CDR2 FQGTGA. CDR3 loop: CASRPPGNNEQFF. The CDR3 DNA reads TGTGCCAGCAGACCCCCTGGCAATAATGAGCAGTTCTTC.

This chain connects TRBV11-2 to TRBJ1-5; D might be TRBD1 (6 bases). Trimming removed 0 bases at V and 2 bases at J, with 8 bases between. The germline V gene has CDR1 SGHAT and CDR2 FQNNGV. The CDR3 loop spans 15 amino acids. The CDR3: CASSLDWTGNQPQHF. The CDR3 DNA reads TGTGCCAGCAGCTTAGATTGGACAGGCAATCAGCCCCAGCATTTT.

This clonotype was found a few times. CDR3 loop: CASRAGGPTDTQYF. Written as DNA, the CDR3 is TGTGCCAGCAGAGCGGGGGGGCCGACAGATACGCAGTATTTT. The chain has TRBV6-5 and TRBJ2-3; 10 bases match TRBD2. CDR1 and CDR2 from the germline V gene are MNHEY and SVGAGI. There are 14 residues in the CDR3. Trimming at V came to 6 bases and at J to 3 bases, leaving 3 bases not matched to a gene.

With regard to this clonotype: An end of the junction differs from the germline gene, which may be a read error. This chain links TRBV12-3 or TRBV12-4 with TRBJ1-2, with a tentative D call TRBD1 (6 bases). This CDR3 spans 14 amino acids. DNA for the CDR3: TGCGCCAGCACCCGGGGGCGGGGAATCTATGGCTACACCTTC. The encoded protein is CASTRGRGIYGYTF.

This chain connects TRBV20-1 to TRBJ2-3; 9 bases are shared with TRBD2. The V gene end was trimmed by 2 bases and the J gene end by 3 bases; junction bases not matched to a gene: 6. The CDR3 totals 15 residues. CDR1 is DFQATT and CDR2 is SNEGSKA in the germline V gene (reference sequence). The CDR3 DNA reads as TGCAGTGCTAGAACTCCGGGACTAGCAACAGATACGCAGTATTTT. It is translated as CSARTPGLATDTQYF.

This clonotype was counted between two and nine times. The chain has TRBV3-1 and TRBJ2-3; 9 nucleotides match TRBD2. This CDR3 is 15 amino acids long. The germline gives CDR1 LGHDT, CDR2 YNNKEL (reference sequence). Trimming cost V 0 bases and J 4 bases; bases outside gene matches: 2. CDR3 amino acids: CASSQDLAGADTQYF. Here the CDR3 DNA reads TGTGCCAGCAGCCAAGATTTAGCGGGAGCAGATACGCAGTATTTT.

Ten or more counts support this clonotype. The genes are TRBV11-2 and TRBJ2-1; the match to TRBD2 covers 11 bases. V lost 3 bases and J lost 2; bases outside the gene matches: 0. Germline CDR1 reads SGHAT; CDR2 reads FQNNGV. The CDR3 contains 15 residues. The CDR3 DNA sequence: TGTGCCAGCAGCTTTAGCGGGGGGGCCTACAATGAGCAGTTCTTC. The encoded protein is CASSFSGGAYNEQFF.

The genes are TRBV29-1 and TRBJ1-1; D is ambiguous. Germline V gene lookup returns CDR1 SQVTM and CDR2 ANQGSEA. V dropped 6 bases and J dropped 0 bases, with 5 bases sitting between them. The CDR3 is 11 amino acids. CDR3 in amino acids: CSVHLNTEAFF. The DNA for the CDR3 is TGCAGCGTCCACTTGAACACTGAAGCTTTCTTT.

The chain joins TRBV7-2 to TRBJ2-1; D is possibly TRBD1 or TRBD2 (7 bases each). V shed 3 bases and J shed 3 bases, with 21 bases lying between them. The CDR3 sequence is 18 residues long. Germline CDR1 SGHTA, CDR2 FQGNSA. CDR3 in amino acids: CASSFGGAGGLGYNEQFF. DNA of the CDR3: TGTGCCAGCAGCTTTGGGGGGGCAGGGGGTTTAGGCTACAATGAGCAGTTCTTC. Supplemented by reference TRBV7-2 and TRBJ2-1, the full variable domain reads GAGVSQSPSNKVTEKGKDVELRCDPISGHTALYWYRQSLGQGLEFLIYFQGNSAPDKSGLPSDRFSAERTGGSVSTLTIQRTQQEDSAVYLCASSFGGAGGLGYNEQFFGPGTRLTVL.

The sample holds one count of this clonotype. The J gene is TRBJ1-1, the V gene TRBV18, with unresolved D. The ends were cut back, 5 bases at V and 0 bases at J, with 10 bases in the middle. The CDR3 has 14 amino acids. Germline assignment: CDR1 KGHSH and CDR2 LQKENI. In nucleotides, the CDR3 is TGTGCCAGCTCAGAGGCCAGAATGAACACTGAAGCTTTCTTT. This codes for CASSEARMNTEAFF.